This TCR beta chain was sequenced for a study of regulatory T cells in long-lasting Graves disease. Per the germline V gene, CDR1 is SSHAT and CDR2 is FNYEAQ (reference sequence). The CDR3 extends over 13 amino acids. Time point in this sample: persistent/refractory GD, antithyroid drugs over 5 years with positive TRAb. Generation of the TCR library employed RNA extracted from PBMCs. EDTA tubes received nine milliliters of drawn peripheral blood. Building the TCR beta libraries relied on iRepertoire HTBI primers, and CDR3 regions underwent Arm-PCR. TCRdb recomputed calls from the multiplex PCR reads with MiXCR, one row per CDR3 protein. The data contain around 450,000 distinct CDR3 sequences, roughly 21% of them singletons. This clonotype has ten or more counts. The antigen remains unidentified. One end of the junction fails to match germline, which may point to a read error. Findings of the study overall: New patients shared 750 to 1,000 public clonotypes, and persistent patients shared more, with approximately 2,500.

The chain combines TRBV7-7 with TRBJ2-5; 7 bases are a match to TRBD1. The material sequenced was peripheral blood mononuclear cells (PBMCs), taken when the disease was refractory, from a patient treated with antithyroid drugs. This TCR was recovered from a female donor with Graves disease. Here the CDR3 DNA reads TGTGCTAGCAGCTTAGTACAGGGGGAGACCCAGTACTTC. Amino acids: CASSLVQGETQYF.